This T cell receptor beta chain was obtained from a study of human T cells and chemical hapten exposure. This clonotype was seen many times. Regarding time point: patch test 1, 2 weeks after DPC sensitization. Treatment denoted: therapeutic diphenylcyclopropenone sensitization with weekly scalp DPC. Total RNA extraction was carried out from unfractionated whole blood. TCRdb reprocessed the RACE reads with MiXCR, giving one entry per CDR3 protein. Here the sample spans approximately 100,000 distinct CDR3 sequences, 11% being singletons. The CDR3 is 15 amino acids. Germline V lookup: CDR1 DFQATT, CDR2 SNEGSKA (reference sequence). Unmatched junction bases numbered 14, after V lost 5 bases and J lost 7 bases.

The specimen was whole blood, collected in connection with sensitization to the hapten diphenylcyclopropenone (DPC). The sequence derives from a middle-aged woman with alopecia areata. Some clones in this sample may be carry-over from other donors' samples. The chain couples TRBV20-1 to TRBJ2-3; TRBD2 matches at 8 bases. The CDR3 here is CSAPPLGGALNTQYF. The DNA for the CDR3 is TGCAGTGCTCCCCCCCTCGGGGGGGCTCTGAATACGCAGTATTTT.